This record covers a single T cell receptor (beta chain). What it binds is not known. This entry belongs to a study of T cell responses to AZD1222 COVID-19 vaccine. Study-level findings and limits: The donors showed a predominance of white British ancestry and of females, with possible underestimation of clonal diversity.

The protocol was immunoSEQ multiplex PCR, while the TCRdb copy is restricted to in-frame clones and leaves out a portion. The repertoire has 110,000 to 150,000 clones, 93% of them found once; the top ten carry approximately 12%. The source was peripheral blood, collected after recovery from COVID-19. This TCR derives from an adult who had recovered from COVID-19.

DNA of the CDR3: TGTGCCAGCTCACTTGGTCGACTAGCGGGTTCAAGCTCCTACAATGAGCAGTTCTTC. Its protein product is CASSLGRLAGSSSYNEQFF. J is TRBJ2-1 and V is TRBV18; TRBD2 aligns across 10 bases. CDR3 length: 19 residues. V dropped 4 bases and J dropped 0; count of bases not matched to a gene: 12. Germline V gene data show CDR1 as KGHSH and CDR2 as LQKENI. Looking up the rest from reference TRBV18 and TRBJ2-1 gives the full variable domain: NAGVMQNPRHLVRRRGQEARLRCSPMKGHSHVYWYRQLPEEGLKFMVYLQKENIIDESGMPKERFSAEFPKEGPSILRIQQVVRGDSAAYFCASSLGRLAGSSSYNEQFFGPGTRLTVL.